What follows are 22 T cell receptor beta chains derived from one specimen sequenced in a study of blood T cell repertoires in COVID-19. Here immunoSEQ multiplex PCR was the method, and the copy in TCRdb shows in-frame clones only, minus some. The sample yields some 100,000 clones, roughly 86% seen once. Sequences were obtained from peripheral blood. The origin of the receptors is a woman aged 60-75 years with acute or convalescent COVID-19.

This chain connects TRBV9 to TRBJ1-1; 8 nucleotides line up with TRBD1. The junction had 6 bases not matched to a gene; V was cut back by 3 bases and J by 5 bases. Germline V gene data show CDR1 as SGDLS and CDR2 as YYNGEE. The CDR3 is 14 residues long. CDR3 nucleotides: TGTGCCAGCAGCGGACGACAGGGGCGGACTGAAGCTTTCTTT. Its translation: CASSGRQGRTEAFF.

CDR3 loop: CASSLGTAVLFF. The CDR3 nucleotides are TGTGCCAGCAGCCTTGGTACGGCGGTCCTGTTTTTT. The chain recombines TRBV28 with TRBJ1-4; no reliable D call. The V and J ends lost 6 bases and 14 bases respectively, with 16 bases between them. The CDR3 consists of 12 residues. Per the germline V gene, CDR1 is MDHEN and CDR2 is SYDVKM.

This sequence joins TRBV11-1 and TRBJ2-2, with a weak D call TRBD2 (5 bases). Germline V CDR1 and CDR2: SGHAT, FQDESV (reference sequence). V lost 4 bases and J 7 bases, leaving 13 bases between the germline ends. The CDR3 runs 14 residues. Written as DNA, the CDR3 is TGTGCCAGCAGCTACCGCGCGGGCGACGGGGAGCTGTTTTTT. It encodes CASSYRAGDGELFF.

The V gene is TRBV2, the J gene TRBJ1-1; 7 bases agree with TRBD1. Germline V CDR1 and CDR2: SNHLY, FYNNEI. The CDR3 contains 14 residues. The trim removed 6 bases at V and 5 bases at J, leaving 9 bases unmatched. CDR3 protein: CASRPTGAKTEAFF. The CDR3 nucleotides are TGTGCCAGCAGACCCACAGGGGCAAAGACTGAAGCTTTCTTT.

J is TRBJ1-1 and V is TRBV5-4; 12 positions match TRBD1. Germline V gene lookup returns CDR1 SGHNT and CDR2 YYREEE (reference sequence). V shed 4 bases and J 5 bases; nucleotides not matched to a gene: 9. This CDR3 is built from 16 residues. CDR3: CASSPGTGGLSTEAFF. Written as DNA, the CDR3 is TGTGCCAGCAGCCCCGGGACAGGGGGCCTGAGTACTGAAGCTTTCTTT.

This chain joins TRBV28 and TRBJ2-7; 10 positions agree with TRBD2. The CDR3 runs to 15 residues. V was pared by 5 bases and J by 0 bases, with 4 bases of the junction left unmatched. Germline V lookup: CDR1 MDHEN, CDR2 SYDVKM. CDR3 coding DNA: TGTGCCAGCAGTCTGAGCGGGAGGGCCTCCTACGAGCAGTACTTC. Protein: CASSLSGRASYEQYF.

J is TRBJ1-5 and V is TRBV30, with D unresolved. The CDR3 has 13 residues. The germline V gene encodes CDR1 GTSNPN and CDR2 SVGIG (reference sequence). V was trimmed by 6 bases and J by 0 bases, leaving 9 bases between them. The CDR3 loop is CACSGGSNQPQHF. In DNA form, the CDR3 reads TGTGCCTGTTCGGGAGGTAGCAATCAGCCCCAGCATTTT. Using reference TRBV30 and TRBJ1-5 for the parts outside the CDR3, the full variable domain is SQTIHQWPATLVQPVGSPLSLECTVEGTSNPNLYWYRQAAGRGLQLLFYSVGIGQISSEVPQNLSASRPQDRQFILSSKKLLLSDSGFYLCACSGGSNQPQHFGDGTRLSIL.

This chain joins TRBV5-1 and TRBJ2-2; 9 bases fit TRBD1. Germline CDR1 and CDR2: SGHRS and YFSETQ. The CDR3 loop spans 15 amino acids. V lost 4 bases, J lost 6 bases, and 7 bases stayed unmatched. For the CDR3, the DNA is TGCGCCAGCAGCAGAGACGGGACAGGGTCCGGGGAGCTGTTTTTT. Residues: CASSRDGTGSGELFF.

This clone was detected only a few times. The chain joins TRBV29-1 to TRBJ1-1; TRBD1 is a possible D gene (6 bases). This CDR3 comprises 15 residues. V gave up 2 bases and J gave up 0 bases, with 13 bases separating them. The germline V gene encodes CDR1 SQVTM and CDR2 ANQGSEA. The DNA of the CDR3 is TGCAGCGTTGAATACAGGGCCCTTTTGAACACTGAAGCTTTCTTT. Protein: CSVEYRALLNTEAFF.

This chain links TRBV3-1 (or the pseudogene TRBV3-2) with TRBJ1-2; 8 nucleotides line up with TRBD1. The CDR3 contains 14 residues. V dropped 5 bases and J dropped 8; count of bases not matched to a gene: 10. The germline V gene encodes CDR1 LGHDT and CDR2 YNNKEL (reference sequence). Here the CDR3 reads CASSTAGTGNGYTF. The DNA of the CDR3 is TGTGCCAGCAGCACTGCCGGGACAGGAAACGGCTACACCTTC.

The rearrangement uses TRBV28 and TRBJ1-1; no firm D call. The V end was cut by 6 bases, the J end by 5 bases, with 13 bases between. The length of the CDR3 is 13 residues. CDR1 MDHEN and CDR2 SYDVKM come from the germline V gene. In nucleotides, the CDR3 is TGTGCCAGCAGATCCGGACGGGAGACTGAAGCTTTCTTT. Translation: CASRSGRETEAFF.

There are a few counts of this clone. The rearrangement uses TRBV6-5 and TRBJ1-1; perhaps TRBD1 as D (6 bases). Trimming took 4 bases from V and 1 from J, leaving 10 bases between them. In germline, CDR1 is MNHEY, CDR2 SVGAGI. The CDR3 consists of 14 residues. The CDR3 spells CASSWAGENTEAFF. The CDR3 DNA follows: TGTGCCAGCAGTTGGGCAGGGGAGAACACTGAAGCTTTCTTT.

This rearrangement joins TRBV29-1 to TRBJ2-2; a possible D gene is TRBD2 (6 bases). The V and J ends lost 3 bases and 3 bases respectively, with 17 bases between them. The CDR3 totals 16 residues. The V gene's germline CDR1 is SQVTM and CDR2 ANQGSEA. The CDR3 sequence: CSVEGGNKEDTGELFF. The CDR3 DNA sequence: TGCAGCGTTGAGGGGGGAAACAAAGAGGACACCGGGGAGCTGTTTTTT.

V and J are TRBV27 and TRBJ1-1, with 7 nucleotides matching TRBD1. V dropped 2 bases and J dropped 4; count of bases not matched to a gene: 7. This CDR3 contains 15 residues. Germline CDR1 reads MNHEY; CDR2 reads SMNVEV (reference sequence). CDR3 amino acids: CASSLQRDRATEAFF. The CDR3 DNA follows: TGTGCCAGCAGTTTACAACGCGACAGGGCCACTGAAGCTTTCTTT.

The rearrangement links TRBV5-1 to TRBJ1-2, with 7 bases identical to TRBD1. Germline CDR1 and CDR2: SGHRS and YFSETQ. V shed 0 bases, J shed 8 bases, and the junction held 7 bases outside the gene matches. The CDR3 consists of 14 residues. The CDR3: CASSLGTGPTGYTF. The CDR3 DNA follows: TGCGCCAGCAGCTTGGGGACAGGTCCTACGGGCTACACCTTC.

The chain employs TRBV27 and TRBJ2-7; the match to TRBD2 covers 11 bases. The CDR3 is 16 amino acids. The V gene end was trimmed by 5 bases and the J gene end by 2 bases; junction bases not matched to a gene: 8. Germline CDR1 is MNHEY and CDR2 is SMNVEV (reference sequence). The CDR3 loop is CASSPYGTSGTYEQYV. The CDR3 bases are TGTGCCAGCAGTCCCTACGGGACTAGCGGCACCTACGAGCAGTACGTC.

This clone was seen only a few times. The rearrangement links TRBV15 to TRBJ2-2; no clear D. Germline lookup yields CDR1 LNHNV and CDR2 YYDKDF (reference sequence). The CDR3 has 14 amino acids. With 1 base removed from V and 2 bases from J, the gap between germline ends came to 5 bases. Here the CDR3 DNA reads TGTGCCACCAGCAGAGGGGCCAACACCGGGGAGCTGTTTTTT. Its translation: CATSRGANTGELFF.

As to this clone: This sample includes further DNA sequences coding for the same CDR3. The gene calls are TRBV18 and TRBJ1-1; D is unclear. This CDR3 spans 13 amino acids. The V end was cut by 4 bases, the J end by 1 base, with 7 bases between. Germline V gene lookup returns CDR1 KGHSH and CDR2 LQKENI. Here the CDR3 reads CASSQTGNTEAFF. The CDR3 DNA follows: TGTGCCAGCTCACAGACTGGGAACACTGAAGCTTTCTTT.

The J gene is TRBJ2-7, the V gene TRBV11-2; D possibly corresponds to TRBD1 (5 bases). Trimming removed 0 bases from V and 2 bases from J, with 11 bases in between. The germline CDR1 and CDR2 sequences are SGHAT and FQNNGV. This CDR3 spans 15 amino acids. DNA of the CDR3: TGTGCCAGCAGCTTAGATTACCCGACAGCCTACGAGCAGTACTTC. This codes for CASSLDYPTAYEQYF.

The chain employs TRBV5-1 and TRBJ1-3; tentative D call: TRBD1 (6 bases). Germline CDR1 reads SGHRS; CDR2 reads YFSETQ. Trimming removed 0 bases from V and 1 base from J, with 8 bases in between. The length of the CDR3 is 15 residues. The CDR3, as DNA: TGCGCCAGCAGCTTGGGGGACACTTCTGGAAACACCATATATTTT. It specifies CASSLGDTSGNTIYF.

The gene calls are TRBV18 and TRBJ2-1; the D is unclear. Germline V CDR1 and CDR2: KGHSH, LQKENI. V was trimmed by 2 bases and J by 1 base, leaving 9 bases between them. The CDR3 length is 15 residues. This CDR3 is CASSPIASSYNEQFF. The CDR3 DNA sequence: TGTGCCAGCTCACCAATCGCGTCTTCCTACAATGAGCAGTTCTTC.

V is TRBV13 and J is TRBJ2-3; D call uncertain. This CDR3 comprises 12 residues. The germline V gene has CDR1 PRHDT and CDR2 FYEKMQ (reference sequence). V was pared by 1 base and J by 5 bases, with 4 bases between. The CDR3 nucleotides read TGTGCCAGCAGCTTAGCTAAAGATACGCAGTATTTT. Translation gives CASSLAKDTQYF.